This record looks at one T cell receptor beta chain sequence and its context. The data were obtained in a study of T cell responses to AZD1222 COVID-19 vaccine. The CDR3 runs to 15 residues. Germline V gene sequence: CDR1 MDHEN, CDR2 SYDVKM. Trimming removed 2 bases at V and 3 bases at J, with 14 bases between. Libraries were prepared by immunoSEQ multiplex PCR; TCRdb keeps only in-frame clonotypes and omits some of them. Of 160,000 or so clones listed, around nine tenths were seen once; the top ten hold 2.6%. The TCR was taken from an adult in good health. The starting material was peripheral blood, obtained on day 0 of AZD1222 vaccination. The chain has TRBV28 and TRBJ2-7; perhaps TRBD2 as D (6 bases). The CDR3 is CASSLTGDPLYEQYF. The CDR3 nucleotides read TGTGCCAGCAGTTTAACGGGGGACCCCCTCTACGAGCAGTACTTC.